The clone carrying this TCR beta chain was counted only a few times. The method was immunoSEQ multiplex PCR; TCRdb's version includes in-frame clones alone and lacks a portion of them. The data show about 15,000 clones, roughly 82% seen once. This specimen comes from a study of OX40 agonist ivuxolimab in advanced cancers. Sampling times: baseline, cycle 4 day 1, cycle 7 day 1. Looked up from germline, CDR1 is SGHTS and CDR2 is YDEGEE. The CDR3 sequence is 15 residues long. The V gene end was trimmed by 4 bases and the J gene end by 4 bases; junction bases not matched to a gene: 10. The sequence was obtained from an adult with an advanced solid tumor such as melanoma, head and neck, liver or kidney cancer. The J gene is TRBJ1-2, the V gene TRBV5-8; 7 bases line up with TRBD1. This specimen was CD4+ or CD8+ T cells sorted from blood, taken in a trial of the OX40 agonist ivuxolimab. CDR3 DNA sequence: TGTGCCAGCAGCGGGGACCGGGACAGACTCTATGGCTACACCTTC. Translated, it gives CASSGDRDRLYGYTF.